This is a list of T cell receptor beta chains from one sample in a study of CD8 T cells in Susac syndrome. MiXCR, run by TCRdb on the immunoSEQ multiplex PCR reads, gives a single entry per CDR3 protein. Counted here are around 300,000 distinct CDR3 sequences, 85% occurring once; the ten biggest clones make up 0.2% to 0.25%. The specimen sequenced was CD8+ T cells from PBMCs. These receptors all come from a human donor with multiple sclerosis. Each CDR3 is given with its conserved first and last residue. Fields, in order: clone size, D gene, J gene, V gene, CDR3 DNA, CDR3 protein. A D gene is named only where the DNA matches it firmly. The size field is filled for only some rows; it gives once, few, many or a size class.

.	.	TRBJ2-7	TRBV6-2/TRBV6-3	TGTGCCAGCAGTTACTCGATGTGGGGGACGGGCTCCTACGAGCAGTACTTC	CASSYSMWGTGSYEQYF
once	.	TRBJ2-6	TRBV19	TGTGCCAGTAGTCATACCGGGACTGTCGCTGGGGCCAACGTCCTGACTTTC	CASSHTGTVAGANVLTF
once	.	TRBJ1-5	TRBV6-5	TGTGCCAGCAGTTACACAGCCTCCAATCAGCCCCAGCATTTT	CASSYTASNQPQHF
.	TRBD1	TRBJ1-4	TRBV14	TGTGCCAGCAGCCAAGTAGGGGGGACAGGGAGAGAAAAACTGTTTTTT	CASSQVGGTGREKLFF
.	.	TRBJ1-4	TRBV28	TGTGCCAGCTTTCCTCTGGCCCCAGCAACTAATGAAAAACTGTTTTTT	CASFPLAPATNEKLFF
.	TRBD2	TRBJ2-3	TRBV5-8	TGTGCCAGCAGCGGGGGACTAGCGGGAGGCACAGATACGCAGTATTTT	CASSGGLAGGTDTQYF
.	TRBD1	TRBJ1-1	TRBV27	TGTGCCACCTACAGGGGACAGCATGCTTTCTTT	CATYRGQHAFF
.	.	TRBJ2-3	TRBV28	TGTGCCAGCAGTTTTATCCCAGATACGCAGTATTTT	CASSFIPDTQYF
.	.	TRBJ2-2	TRBV4-3	TGCGCCAGCAGCCAAGACGGAGGCAGGGAAGGCACCGGGGAGCTGTTTTTT	CASSQDGGREGTGELFF
.	TRBD2	TRBJ2-2	TRBV20-1	TGCAGTGCTAGAGCTAGCGGGAGCACGAACACCGGGGAGCTGTTTTTT	CSARASGSTNTGELFF
.	.	TRBJ2-3	TRBV28	TGTGCCAGCACCCCTTTACCGGGACCCACAGATACGCAGTATTTT	CASTPLPGPTDTQYF
.	.	TRBJ2-2	TRBV5-4	TGTGCCAGCAGCCCCTCGGACGGCCGGAACACCGGGGAGCTGTTTTTT	CASSPSDGRNTGELFF
.	TRBD2	TRBJ2-2	TRBV7-9	TGTGCCAGCAGTTCCGGACTAGCGGGTGAGAACACCGGGGAGCTGTTTTTT	CASSSGLAGENTGELFF
.	.	TRBJ1-4	TRBV28	TGTGCCAGCACACAGCTAATTCGGTCGGCAGCTAATGAAAAACTGTTTTTT	CASTQLIRSAANEKLFF
.	.	TRBJ2-5	TRBV7-8	TGTGCCAGCAGCCCACGACGGATCAGGGCAGAGACCCAGTACTTC	CASSPRRIRAETQYF
few	TRBD1	TRBJ2-7	TRBV6-1	TGTGCCAGCAGCCCCAGACAGGGTCTATCCTACGAGCAGTACTTC	CASSPRQGLSYEQYF
.	TRBD2	TRBJ2-1	TRBV15	TGTGCCACCAGCAGAGATCTCGGGACTAGCGGAGGCACTTACAATGAGCAGTTCTTC	CATSRDLGTSGGTYNEQFF
.	.	TRBJ1-2	TRBV7-2	TGTGCCAGCAGCTTAGGGGACCAAGGAGGCTACACCTTC	CASSLGDQGGYTF
.	.	TRBJ2-1	TRBV30	TGTGCCTGGAATCCGGCGGGATACAATGAGCAGTTCTTC	CAWNPAGYNEQFF
.	.	TRBJ2-7	TRBV28	TGTGCCAGCAGTCCCCCCCAAAGCTCCTACGAGCAGTACTTC	CASSPPQSSYEQYF
.	.	TRBJ2-3	TRBV6-2/TRBV6-3	TGTGCCAGCAGTTACGTGGCGGCCTCCTTGAACACAGATACGCAGTATTTT	CASSYVAASLNTDTQYF
.	.	TRBJ2-5	TRBV29-1	TGCAGCGTTGAAGGGGATAGCGCAACTCAAGAGACCCAGTACTTC	CSVEGDSATQETQYF
.	TRBD2	TRBJ2-1	TRBV5-8	TGTGCCAGCAGCTTCGGGACTAGCCATAGCTCCTACAATGAGCAGTTCTTC	CASSFGTSHSSYNEQFF
.	.	TRBJ1-5	TRBV13	TGTGCCTGCAGCTTAGGGCAGGGGCCAATGCCCCAGCATTTT	CACSLGQGPMPQHF
.	.	TRBJ2-2	TRBV29-1	TGCAGCGTGGGCTTATCAGGGGAGCTGTTTTTT	CSVGLSGELFF
.	TRBD1	TRBJ2-1	TRBV27	TGTGCCAGCAGTTTCGACAGGGCCAATGAGCAGTTCTTC	CASSFDRANEQFF
.	TRBD1	TRBJ2-7	TRBV28	TGTGCCAGCAGTTTTCATCGGTATTCGGGACAGATCTACGAGCAGTACTTC	CASSFHRYSGQIYEQYF
.	.	TRBJ2-2	TRBV10-2	TGCGCCAGCAGTGAGACAGGCAACACCGGGGAGCTGTTTTTT	CASSETGNTGELFF
.	.	TRBJ2-7	TRBV28	TGTGCCAGCAGTTTAGGTCTCAGGGAGGTCTACGAGCAGTACTTC	CASSLGLREVYEQYF
.	.	TRBJ1-5	TRBV28	TGTGCCAGCAGTCCGGCATTGGTCCAGCCCCAGCATTTT	CASSPALVQPQHF
once	TRBD1	TRBJ2-7	TRBV5-4	TGTGCCAGCAGCTTGGCGGTCAGGGGGCTACACGAGCAGTACTTC	CASSLAVRGLHEQYF
.	TRBD1	TRBJ1-5	TRBV7-8	TGTGCCAGCAGGGGGGACAGCAGCAATCAGCCCCAGCATTTT	CASRGDSSNQPQHF
.	TRBD1	TRBJ2-1	TRBV4-3	TGCGCCAGCAGATCCGGGACAGGGGTGCACAATGAGCAGTTCTTC	CASRSGTGVHNEQFF